This section outlines one TCR beta chain sequence together with its context. Its target is unknown. Of the isolated RNA, all was reverse transcribed, and so the sequenced material was expressed TCRB transcripts. Using immunoSEQ multiplex PCR, the repertoire was profiled, and TCRdb retains in-frame clones only, with some absent. The sample has about 15,000 clones, about 72% seen once. The source of the sample is a study of beta chain features in type 1 diabetes. Study overall: All of the samples together had roughly 98 million sorted cells examined.

V gave up 6 bases and J gave up 6 bases, with 15 bases separating them. The germline CDR1 and CDR2 sequences are MNHNS and SASEGT. The CDR3 extends over 14 amino acids. General study points: People with Type 1 diabetes carried modestly yet significantly shorter TCRB CDR3s in all four CD4+ subsets. Sequencing used cDNA, and cells with high TCR expression could therefore be over-represented.

The chain uses TRBV6-1 and TRBJ1-5; D may be TRBD1 (6 bases). Sequenced: stem cell memory CD4+ T cells from blood. The TCR was taken from a woman aged 18-35 years with type 1 diabetes. Here the CDR3 DNA reads TGTGCCAGCAGACCTACAGGGTTAGGTCAGCCCCAGCATTTT. Its translation is CASRPTGLGQPQHF.